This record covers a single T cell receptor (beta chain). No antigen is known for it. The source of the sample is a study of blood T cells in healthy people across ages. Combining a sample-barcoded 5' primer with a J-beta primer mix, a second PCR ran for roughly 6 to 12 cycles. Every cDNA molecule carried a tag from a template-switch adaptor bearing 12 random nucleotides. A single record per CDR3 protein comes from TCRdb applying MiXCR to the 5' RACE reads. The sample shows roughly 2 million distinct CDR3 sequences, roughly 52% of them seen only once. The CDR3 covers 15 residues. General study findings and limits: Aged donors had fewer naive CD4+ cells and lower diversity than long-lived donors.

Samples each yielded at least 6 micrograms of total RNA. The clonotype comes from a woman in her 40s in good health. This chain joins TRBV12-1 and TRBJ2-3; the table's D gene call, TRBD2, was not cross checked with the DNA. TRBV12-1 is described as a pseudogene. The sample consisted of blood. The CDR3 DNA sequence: TGTGCCAGCAGCTCGCCAAGCGGGGAGCTAGATACGCAGTATTTT. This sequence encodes CASSSPSGELDTQYF.